This TCR beta chain was profiled in a study of Tregs in tolerant kidney transplant recipients. Concerning this clone: The antigen is unknown.

The assay was immunoSEQ multiplex PCR, and TCRdb's table has in-frame clones only and misses some. The sample contains roughly 46,000 clones, about 90% of which appear only once. Unstimulated Tregs (CD4+CD25+CD127-) and CD4+CD25- non-Tregs were sorted from PBMCs. The V gene lost 2 bases and the J gene lost 0 bases, with 9 bases spanning the gap. The CDR3 length is 14 residues. CDR1 and CDR2 from the germline V gene are SGHRS and YFSETQ. Study-wide results and limits: Findings come from small patient numbers and require larger validation. The most relevant donor-specific Treg TCRbeta repertoire apparently came from expansion with activated donor B cells.

The sequence was obtained from a human donor in good health. Sequencing was done on a sample of Tregs from blood. The J gene is TRBJ2-7, the V gene TRBV5-1; D is undetermined. The CDR3 region is CASSFDLSSYEQYF. CDR3 nucleotide sequence: TGCGCCAGCAGCTTTGACTTGAGCTCCTACGAGCAGTACTTC.